This T cell receptor beta chain was observed in a study of post-analysis software for immune sequencing data. Overall study: The study covered relapsing-remitting, secondary progressive and progressive-relapsing courses of multiple sclerosis.

CDR1 SQVTM and CDR2 ANQGSEA come from the germline V gene. Trimming took off 7 bases at V and 8 bases at J, with 22 bases between the two ends. The CDR3 spans 14 residues. Researchers reported that TCR beta cDNA libraries carried unique molecular identifiers. The authors obtained 500,000 to 600,000 cDNA molecules from about 0.94 to 9.7 million T cells. MiXCR, applied by TCRdb to the PCR reads, yields one record per CDR3 protein. The sample lists 380,000 or so distinct CDR3 sequences; around 33% were seen once. Study-level points and caveats: In patients, TRBV5-6, TRBV5-1 and TRBV20-1 belonged to five or six TRBV segments found more frequently than in controls. F-measure co-clustering was strong for batch-matched samples. Normalized Chao1 diversity was significantly lower in multiple sclerosis patients than in controls.

This clonotype showed up just a few times. Its antigen is currently unknown. The rearrangement uses TRBV29-1 and TRBJ2-3; D perhaps matches TRBD1 (5 bases). The sequence derives from a girl aged 5-17 years with multiple sclerosis. Sequencing was performed on blood. Here the CDR3 reads CSALDSSSRGTQYF. CDR3 DNA: TGCAGCGCTCTAGACAGTTCCTCCCGAGGTACGCAGTATTTT.